The clone carrying this T cell receptor beta chain was counted many times. V was pared by 6 bases and J by 1 base, with 18 bases between. CDR1 is LNHDA and CDR2 is SQIVND in the germline V gene (reference sequence). The CDR3 is 16 residues long. The sample comes from a study of blood T cell repertoires in COVID-19. Study in general: Spain, Italy and the United States supplied samples that represented acute and convalescent COVID-19. The cDNA or gDNA used as material had been derived from T cells, B-cell-depleted T cells, or PBMCs.

In the original processing: Estimation of nucleated cell counts relied on the amplification of reference gene primers. Repertoires were generated with immunoSEQ multiplex PCR, while TCRdb's copy carries only in-frame clones and drops some. The V and J calls and clone size were taken over from that table, and D and trimming were inferred from the DNA. Among some 89,000 clones, around nine tenths were seen once, and the ten largest hold 15% to 19%. V usage is TRBV19 and J usage is TRBJ1-2; D possibly corresponds to TRBD1 (5 bases). The sequenced sample consisted of peripheral blood. The receptor was isolated from a human donor in a cohort sampled during active COVID-19. CDR3 DNA: TGTGCCAGTAGGATCGGGAGGGGCCTACATAACTATGGCTACACCTTC. Translation gives CASRIGRGLHNYGYTF.